This TCR beta chain comes out of a study of T cells after yellow fever vaccination. This clonotype was detected a few times. Germline CDR1 reads SGHAT; CDR2 reads FQNNGV. The CDR3 length is 13 residues. J gave up 5 bases and V 8 bases, and 5 bases lay outside the gene matches. One entry per CDR3 protein, called by TCRdb with MiXCR from the 5' RACE reads. The data contain 300,000 to 400,000 distinct CDR3 sequences, 7% to 10% of them singletons. The J gene is TRBJ2-3, the V gene TRBV11-2; 9 positions agree with TRBD2. The sample was PBMCs, taken around 45 days after the first yellow fever vaccination. This receptor was taken from a man in his late teens or twenties who received the YFV17D yellow fever vaccine. The DNA for the CDR3 is TGTGCCAGCGCGGGGGGGCTTAAAGATACGCAGTATTTT. It encodes CASAGGLKDTQYF.